The 23 T cell receptor beta chains reported below all come from one sample, sequenced in a study of blood T cell repertoires in COVID-19. Generated by immunoSEQ multiplex PCR, the TCRdb table keeps only in-frame clones and is missing some. The sample lists more than 150,000 clones; around 90% were seen once. Input material: peripheral blood. The receptors derive from a man aged 45-65 years with acute or convalescent COVID-19.

The chain joins TRBV21-1 to TRBJ1-1; no check of the table's D call, TRBD1, against the DNA was made. TRBV21-1 is tagged as a pseudogene. The CDR3 has 14 amino acids. This chain's CDR3 is CASSRVTPNTEAFF. CDR3 DNA sequence: TGTGCCAGCAGCAGAGTGACACCGAACACTGAAGCTTTCTTT.

V is TRBV15 and J is TRBJ2-2, with 10 bases that match TRBD2. J lost 3 bases, V lost 4 bases, and 2 bases had no gene match. This CDR3 has 15 amino acids. CDR1 LNHNV and CDR2 YYDKDF come from the germline V gene (reference sequence). The CDR3 region is CATSISGRDTGELFF. In DNA, the CDR3 is TGTGCCACCAGCATAAGCGGGAGGGACACCGGGGAGCTGTTTTTT.

The chain links TRBV29-1 to TRBJ1-2; D uncertain. CDR3 size: 15 residues. Trimming shortened V by 5 bases and J by 4 bases, and 20 bases separated the two germline ends. CDR1 and CDR2 (germline): SQVTM, ANQGSEA. The CDR3 DNA sequence: TGCAGCGTTTTGCTGGCAGGAGGAAGTACCTATGGCTACACCTTC. This encodes CSVLLAGGSTYGYTF.

J is TRBJ2-2 and V is TRBV12-5; D is possibly TRBD1 (5 bases). V lost 6 bases and J 0 bases, leaving 11 bases between the germline ends. The germline V gene encodes CDR1 LGHNT and CDR2 FRNRAP. This CDR3 spans 15 amino acids. The CDR3 is CASGFWGPNTGELFF. CDR3 DNA: TGTGCTAGTGGGTTCTGGGGCCCGAACACCGGGGAGCTGTTTTTT.

Worth noting for this clone: Additional DNA sequences in this sample encode the identical CDR3. This chain joins TRBV28 and TRBJ1-2, with TRBD1 as a possible D gene (5 bases). Per germline, CDR1 MDHEN and CDR2 SYDVKM. The germline V and J ends were trimmed by 3 bases and 8 bases, with 10 bases remaining between them. The CDR3 sequence is 12 residues long. The DNA for the CDR3 is TGTGCCAGCAGTTTTAGGGGATACGGCTACACCTTC. It codes for CASSFRGYGYTF.

The chain employs TRBV7-6 and TRBJ1-2; TRBD1 aligns across 7 bases. Trimming removed 4 bases from V and 6 bases from J; junction bases left unmatched: 5. Germline CDR1 SGHVS, CDR2 FNYEAQ. The CDR3 is made up of 13 amino acids. In nucleotides, the CDR3 is TGTGCCAGCAGCTCGACAGGGATCCATGGCTACACCTTC. Encoded protein: CASSSTGIHGYTF.

This rearrangement joins TRBV7-2 to TRBJ1-1, with D possibly matching TRBD1 (5 bases). With 6 bases removed from V and 1 base from J, the gap between germline ends came to 9 bases. This CDR3 is built from 13 residues. Germline assignment: CDR1 SGHTA and CDR2 FQGNSA. In DNA form, the CDR3 reads TGTGCCAGCAGTCCACAGGAGAACACTGAAGCTTTCTTT. Protein product: CASSPQENTEAFF.

The chain combines TRBV7-6 with TRBJ1-6, with D perhaps matching TRBD1 (5 bases). The CDR3 runs 15 residues. Germline V gives CDR1 SGHVS, CDR2 FNYEAQ. Between the trimmed V and J ends, which lost 1 base and 8 bases, there was a span of 12 bases. The CDR3 DNA is TGTGCCAGCAGCTTAGAGCAGGGCGGTTATTCACCCCTCCACTTT. Translating it yields CASSLEQGGYSPLHF.

The rearrangement links TRBV5-1 to TRBJ2-3; a weak D match, TRBD1 (6 bases). V lost 0 bases and J lost 2, with 10 bases in between. The CDR3 is made up of 15 amino acids. From germline, CDR1 is SGHRS and CDR2 YFSETQ. CDR3: CASSLDRANTDTQYF. CDR3 coding DNA: TGCGCCAGCAGCTTGGACAGGGCAAACACAGATACGCAGTATTTT.

This chain uses TRBV15 with TRBJ1-2; 9 bases align to TRBD1. In germline, CDR1 is LNHNV, CDR2 YYDKDF (reference sequence). V lost 5 bases and J lost 2; bases outside the gene matches: 9. The CDR3 has 16 amino acids. The CDR3 reads CATSGLTGGQNYGYTF. In DNA form, the CDR3 reads TGTGCCACCAGCGGTCTGACAGGGGGACAGAACTATGGCTACACCTTC.

The V call is TRBV28, the J call TRBJ1-3, with TRBD1 as a possible D gene (6 bases). The V end lost 2 bases, the J end lost 2 bases, and 13 bases lay between the germline ends. Germline values: CDR1 MDHEN, CDR2 SYDVKM. There are 16 residues in the CDR3. CDR3 residues: CASSLGTKWTGNTIYF. The CDR3, as DNA: TGTGCCAGCAGTTTAGGGACAAAATGGACTGGAAACACCATATATTTT.

This clone was found a few times. The chain carries TRBV11-3 and TRBJ2-3, with D maybe TRBD2 (6 bases). Trimming pared 6 bases from V and 1 base from J, leaving 8 bases between. CDR3 size: 13 residues. Per germline, CDR1 SGHNT and CDR2 YENEEA. CDR3 in amino acids: CASRSSGTDTQYF. DNA of the CDR3: TGTGCCAGCAGGTCTAGCGGCACAGATACGCAGTATTTT.

There are a few counts of this clone. The rearrangement links TRBV5-1 to TRBJ2-1; TRBD1 agrees at 11 bases. This CDR3 region has 14 residues. V shed 4 bases, J shed 6 bases, and the junction held 3 bases outside the gene matches. Germline V gene lookup returns CDR1 SGHRS and CDR2 YFSETQ. The DNA of the CDR3 is TGCGCCAGCAGCCTGGGACAGGGGGTCAATGAGCAGTTCTTC. As protein: CASSLGQGVNEQFF.

This clone was counted at least ten times. This rearrangement joins TRBV9 to TRBJ1-2; TRBD1 matches at 8 bases. V shed 2 bases, J shed 5 bases, and the junction held 11 bases outside the gene matches. The CDR3 extends over 16 amino acids. In germline, CDR1 is SGDLS, CDR2 YYNGEE. The CDR3 DNA reads TGTGCCAGCAGCGTCGGACAGGGCGTAAGTCGATATGGCTACACCTTC. Residues: CASSVGQGVSRYGYTF.

The chain joins TRBV19 to TRBJ2-3; 10 bases match TRBD2. Germline CDR1 and CDR2: LNHDA and SQIVND (reference sequence). V shed 3 bases, J shed 5 bases, and the junction held 5 bases outside the gene matches. CDR3 size: 15 residues. The CDR3 region is CASSMGASGGDTQYF. The DNA of the CDR3 is TGTGCCAGTAGTATGGGGGCTAGCGGGGGAGATACGCAGTATTTT.

V is TRBV5-1 and J is TRBJ1-3, with 7 bases matching TRBD1. The CDR3 consists of 13 residues. V lost 9 bases to trimming and J lost 2 bases; unmatched junction nucleotides: 5. Per the germline V gene, CDR1 is SGHRS and CDR2 is YFSETQ. CDR3 residues: CAIRGGPGNTIYF. The CDR3 bases are TGCGCCATCAGGGGGGGACCTGGAAACACCATATATTTT.

The sample holds a few counts of this clone. The chain recombines TRBV27 with TRBJ2-2, with 10 bases lining up with TRBD2. CDR3 length: 16 residues. V was clipped by 6 bases and J by 8 bases; unmatched bases: 12. Germline CDR1 reads MNHEY; CDR2 reads SMNVEV (reference sequence). CDR3 sequence reads: CASSNRPLAGAGELFF. The DNA for the CDR3 is TGTGCCAGCAGCAATCGTCCCCTAGCGGGAGCTGGGGAGCTGTTTTTT.

The gene calls are TRBV9 and TRBJ1-2; TRBD1 is a possible D gene (5 bases). Trimming left V 0 bases short and J 0 bases short, with 9 bases between. This CDR3 spans 15 amino acids. Germline-derived CDR1 and CDR2 are SGDLS and YYNGEE. The CDR3 region is CASSVDWGTNYGYTF. Written as DNA, the CDR3 is TGTGCCAGCAGCGTAGATTGGGGCACTAACTATGGCTACACCTTC.

This clone was counted a few times. The gene calls are TRBV7-9 and TRBJ2-5; D perhaps matches TRBD2 (7 bases). Trimming took off 2 bases at V and 4 bases at J, with 11 bases between the two ends. This CDR3 comprises 14 residues. Germline assignment: CDR1 SEHNR and CDR2 FQNEAQ (reference sequence). Here the CDR3 reads CASSLLGGAETQYF. In DNA form, the CDR3 reads TGTGCCAGCAGCTTACTGGGGGGGGCAGAGACCCAGTACTTC. Using reference TRBV7-9 and TRBJ2-5 for the parts outside the CDR3, the full variable domain is DTGVSQNPRHKITKRGQNVTFRCDPISEHNRLYWYRQTLGQGPEFLTYFQNEAQLEKSRLLSDRFSAERPKGSFSTLEIQRTEQGDSAMYLCASSLLGGAETQYFGPGTRLLVL.

CDR3 protein: CASSSGTAYSPLHF. The DNA of the CDR3 is TGTGCCAGTAGCTCCGGGACAGCTTATTCACCCCTCCACTTT. V is TRBV19 and J is TRBJ1-6; 7 bases line up with TRBD1. This CDR3 spans 14 amino acids. The germline V gene encodes CDR1 LNHDA and CDR2 SQIVND (reference sequence). After removal of 6 bases from V and 8 bases from J, the junction contained 7 bases not matched to a gene.

The chain couples TRBV28 to TRBJ1-2, with 12 bases aligning to TRBD1. The V and J ends lost 3 bases and 0 bases, in that order; junction bases with no gene match: 5. Germline V gene lookup returns CDR1 MDHEN and CDR2 SYDVKM. The CDR3 loop spans 17 amino acids. The CDR3 DNA reads TGTGCCAGCAGTTTTGGGACAGGGGGCCCAGCTAACTATGGCTACACCTTC. As protein: CASSFGTGGPANYGYTF.

This clone was seen only once. This chain links TRBV9 with TRBJ1-1; 9 nucleotides match TRBD1. CDR1 and CDR2 (germline): SGDLS, YYNGEE. The V and J ends lost 3 bases and 5 bases, in that order; junction bases with no gene match: 11. The CDR3 has 16 residues. The CDR3 DNA reads as TGTGCCAGCAGCGGAGACCCGGGACAGGGAGTGACTGAAGCTTTCTTT. This sequence encodes CASSGDPGQGVTEAFF.

V gene TRBV19 combines with J gene TRBJ2-3; no clear D gene. The V gene lost 7 bases and the J gene lost 0 bases, with 14 bases spanning the gap. Germline loops: CDR1 LNHDA, CDR2 SQIVND (reference sequence). CDR3 size: 15 residues. CDR3 amino acids: CASTPRLLSTDTQYF. The CDR3 DNA follows: TGTGCCAGTACCCCCCGACTCCTCAGCACAGATACGCAGTATTTT.